This T cell receptor (beta chain) was retrieved from a study of blood T cell repertoires in COVID-19. As originally analysed: For nucleated cells, counts were estimated from reference gene primer amplification. The table came from immunoSEQ multiplex PCR; TCRdb's copy has only in-frame clones and leaves some out. V, J and clone size reflect that table, while D and trimming were determined from the DNA. The profile shows over 450,000 clones, roughly 89% of them singletons. V lost 5 bases and J lost 0, with 13 bases in between. Germline values: CDR1 SGHTA, CDR2 FQGNSA. The CDR3 consists of 16 residues. Specimen: peripheral blood. The sequence derives from a man aged 18 to 29 with COVID-19, enrolled during active disease. The chain joins TRBV7-2 to TRBJ2-2, with D maybe TRBD2 (5 bases). The CDR3, as DNA: TGTGCCAGCAGCCAATTGGAGGCCTCGAACACCGGGGAGCTGTTTTTT. This sequence encodes CASSQLEASNTGELFF.